The next 20 T cell receptor beta chains were all read from a single sample in a study of blood T cell repertoires in COVID-19. Measured with immunoSEQ multiplex PCR; TCRdb has only the in-frame clones, and not every one. This table has more than 150,000 clones, approximately 90% appearing once. What was sequenced was peripheral blood. These receptors were taken from a man between 65 and 85 years old with active or convalescent COVID-19.

This clone was counted a single time. This chain uses TRBV3-1 (or the pseudogene TRBV3-2) with TRBJ2-4; 11 bases line up with TRBD1. J lost 9 bases, V lost 1 base, and 5 bases had no gene match. Germline V gives CDR1 LGHDT, CDR2 YNNKEL (reference sequence). The CDR3 contains 15 residues. The CDR3 nucleotides are TGTGCCAGCAGCCAAGCCGGGACAGGGGGAGGCATTCAGTACTTC. Residues: CASSQAGTGGGIQYF.

The rearrangement links TRBV19 to TRBJ1-5; maybe TRBD1 (6 bases). The CDR3 totals 15 residues. Trimming took 5 bases from V and 5 from J, leaving 16 bases between them. Per germline, CDR1 LNHDA and CDR2 SQIVND (reference sequence). The DNA of the CDR3 is TGTGCCAGTAGTCGGGACACCACAAGCCATCAGCCCCAGCATTTT. Its translation is CASSRDTTSHQPQHF.

CDR3 coding DNA: TGTGCCAGCAGCCAAGTCATGGGGGGCGAGCAGTACTTC. Its protein product is CASSQVMGGEQYF. The chain has TRBV3-1 (or the pseudogene TRBV3-2) and TRBJ2-7, with D possibly being TRBD2 (6 bases). The CDR3 runs 13 residues. Germline V gene sequence: CDR1 LGHDT, CDR2 YNNKEL (reference sequence). V was cut by 1 base and J by 6 bases, with 10 bases left in between.

The J gene is TRBJ1-2, the V gene TRBV5-6, with TRBD1 matching over 9 bases. V was pared by 5 bases and J by 8 bases, with 16 bases of the junction left unmatched. The CDR3 sequence is 16 residues long. The germline gives CDR1 SGHDT, CDR2 YYEEEE. The CDR3 spells CASRIQGAPNVAGYTF. In DNA form, the CDR3 reads TGTGCCAGCAGGATACAGGGGGCCCCCAACGTTGCGGGCTACACCTTC. The full variable domain, completed using reference TRBV5-6 and TRBJ1-2, is DAGVTQSPTHLIKTRGQQVTLRCSPKSGHDTVSWYQQALGQGPQFIFQYYEEEERQRGNFPDRFSGHQFPNYSSELNVNALLLGDSALYLCASRIQGAPNVAGYTFGSGTRLTVV.

The chain couples TRBV19 to TRBJ2-1, with D perhaps TRBD1 (6 bases). CDR3 size: 14 residues. Trimming took off 7 bases at V and 0 bases at J, with 10 bases between the two ends. Germline assignment: CDR1 LNHDA and CDR2 SQIVND (reference sequence). The CDR3 loop is CASNQGSSYNEQFF. As DNA, the CDR3 is TGTGCCAGTAACCAGGGGAGCTCCTACAATGAGCAGTTCTTC.

The J gene is TRBJ2-3, the V gene TRBV7-2, with D possibly being TRBD2 (7 bases). This CDR3 is 14 amino acids long. CDR1 and CDR2 from the germline V gene are SGHTA and FQGNSA. The ends were cut back, 5 bases at V and 2 bases at J, with 11 bases in the middle. The CDR3 DNA reads TGTGCCAGCAGCGAGGGGGGGTACACAGATACGCAGTATTTT. Residues: CASSEGGYTDTQYF. The entire variable domain, with the rest obtained from reference TRBV7-2 and TRBJ2-3, is as follows: GAGVSQSPSNKVTEKGKDVELRCDPISGHTALYWYRQSLGQGLEFLIYFQGNSAPDKSGLPSDRFSAERTGGSVSTLTIQRTQQEDSAVYLCASSEGGYTDTQYFGPGTRLTVL.

This sequence joins TRBV6-5 and TRBJ1-3; no firm D call. Between the trimmed V and J ends, which lost 5 bases and 0 bases, there was a span of 8 bases. The germline V gene encodes CDR1 MNHEY and CDR2 SVGAGI. The CDR3 is 14 amino acids. CDR3 sequence reads: CASSTRGSGNTIYF. The DNA of the CDR3 is TGTGCCAGCAGTACCCGGGGCTCTGGAAACACCATATATTTT.

V is TRBV19 and J is TRBJ1-4; TRBD1 matches 8 bases. The CDR3 has 15 amino acids. V trimming: 5 bases; J trimming: 5 bases; junction bases outside the gene matches: 7. Germline assignment: CDR1 LNHDA and CDR2 SQIVND (reference sequence). CDR3 nucleotides: TGTGCCAGTAGTGCAAGACAGGGGAGGAATGAAAAACTGTTTTTT. It yields the protein CASSARQGRNEKLFF.

The rearrangement joins TRBV5-6 to TRBJ1-5; possibly TRBD1 for D (6 bases). Germline CDR1 SGHDT, CDR2 YYEEEE. Trimming took off 4 bases at V and 1 base at J, with 15 bases between the two ends. The CDR3 contains 16 residues. The CDR3 protein is CASSRRGRGSNQPQHF. The DNA for the CDR3 is TGTGCCAGCAGCAGGCGGGGGAGGGGGAGCAATCAGCCCCAGCATTTT. Full variable domain (rest looked up from reference TRBV5-6 and TRBJ1-5): DAGVTQSPTHLIKTRGQQVTLRCSPKSGHDTVSWYQQALGQGPQFIFQYYEEEERQRGNFPDRFSGHQFPNYSSELNVNALLLGDSALYLCASSRRGRGSNQPQHFGDGTRLSIL.

The chain employs TRBV19 and TRBJ2-7; TRBD1 matches at 8 bases. J lost 6 bases, V lost 0 bases, and 19 bases had no gene match. The CDR3 consists of 19 residues. Germline V gene data show CDR1 as LNHDA and CDR2 as SQIVND (reference sequence). CDR3 sequence: CASSIDLPSQGAPRGEQYF. The CDR3 DNA is TGTGCCAGTAGTATAGATCTCCCCTCTCAGGGGGCGCCCCGGGGCGAGCAGTACTTC.

The chain uses TRBV5-1 and TRBJ1-1; D perhaps matches TRBD1 (5 bases). This CDR3 contains 13 residues. V was pared by 5 bases and J by 5 bases, with 13 bases between. Germline values: CDR1 SGHRS, CDR2 YFSETQ. The CDR3 coding sequence is TGCGCCAGCAGGTCACAACAGGATACTGAAGCTTTCTTT. It yields the protein CASRSQQDTEAFF.

This clone was detected only a few times. The chain has TRBV7-8 and TRBJ2-2; D ambiguous. The CDR3 is made up of 14 amino acids. Germline CDR1 SGHVS, CDR2 FQNEAQ. V shed 5 bases and J shed 2 bases, with 9 bases lying between them. CDR3 amino acids: CASSLLGNTGELFF. The CDR3 nucleotides are TGTGCCAGCAGCCTCCTAGGCAACACCGGGGAGCTGTTTTTT.

This clone was seen just once. The J gene is TRBJ2-3, the V gene TRBV29-1; TRBD1 agrees at 11 bases. The CDR3 spans 14 residues. J lost 3 bases, V lost 6 bases, and 5 bases had no gene match. In germline, CDR1 is SQVTM, CDR2 ANQGSEA. The CDR3 DNA follows: TGCAGCGTCTCCGGGACAGGGGGTACAGATACGCAGTATTTT. It codes for CSVSGTGGTDTQYF.

The chain carries TRBV5-5 and TRBJ1-5, with D maybe TRBD1 (5 bases). Deletions cut 0 bases from V and 3 bases from J, with 13 bases between. CDR3 length: 16 residues. The germline CDR1 and CDR2 sequences are SGHKS and YYEKEE (reference sequence). The CDR3 spells CASSLGAGNSNQPQHF. Here the CDR3 DNA reads TGTGCCAGCAGCTTGGGGGCAGGGAATTCCAATCAGCCCCAGCATTTT.

The chain has TRBV5-4 and TRBJ2-5; tentatively, D is TRBD1 (6 bases). CDR3 size: 13 residues. With 4 bases removed from V and 1 base from J, the gap between germline ends came to 8 bases. Germline-derived CDR1 and CDR2 are SGHNT and YYREEE (reference sequence). The CDR3 nucleotides read TGTGCCAGCAGCGTACAGGGCCAAGAGACCCAGTACTTC. It encodes CASSVQGQETQYF.

The chain couples TRBV21-1 to TRBJ1-5; the table's D call of TRBD1 was not tested on the DNA. TRBV21-1 is a documented pseudogene. There are 15 residues in the CDR3. CDR3: CASSKGGRINQPQHF. CDR3 sequence (DNA): TGTGCCAGCAGCAAAGGGGGCAGAATCAATCAGCCCCAGCATTTT.

The rearrangement links TRBV4-3 to TRBJ1-2; no clear D. The CDR3 consists of 14 residues. CDR1 is LGHNA, CDR2 YSLEER, per germline. V lost 0 bases to trimming and J lost 4 bases, with 9 bases between them. CDR3 DNA: TGCGCCAGCAGCCAAGATGGCACGGGCTATGGCTACACCTTC. Encoded protein: CASSQDGTGYGYTF.

J is TRBJ2-7 and V is TRBV5-4; 11 nucleotides match TRBD1. The V gene's germline CDR1 is SGHNT and CDR2 YYREEE (reference sequence). This CDR3 has 14 residues. V was clipped by 4 bases and J by 7 bases; unmatched bases: 7. CDR3 sequence (DNA): TGTGCCAGCAGCCGGACAGGGGGCCGGGGAGAGCAGTACTTC. It translates to CASSRTGGRGEQYF.

This chain links TRBV6-5 with TRBJ2-5, with D possibly being TRBD1 (7 bases). CDR3 length: 14 residues. The germline V gene has CDR1 MNHEY and CDR2 SVGAGI. V was trimmed by 4 bases and J by 7 bases, leaving 16 bases between them. CDR3 bases: TGTGCCAGCAGTTCCCAGGGGGGCACGGCGACCCAGTACTTC. Protein: CASSSQGGTATQYF.

The chain has TRBV6-2 or TRBV6-3 and TRBJ2-2; D may be TRBD2 (5 bases). V was cut by 2 bases and J by 3 bases, with 19 bases left in between. The CDR3 totals 18 residues. CDR1 and CDR2 (germline): MNHEY, SVGEGT. DNA of the CDR3: TGTGCCAGCAGTTACCCCCTCACTAGGGTTCAGGACACCGGGGAGCTGTTTTTT. Amino acids: CASSYPLTRVQDTGELFF.